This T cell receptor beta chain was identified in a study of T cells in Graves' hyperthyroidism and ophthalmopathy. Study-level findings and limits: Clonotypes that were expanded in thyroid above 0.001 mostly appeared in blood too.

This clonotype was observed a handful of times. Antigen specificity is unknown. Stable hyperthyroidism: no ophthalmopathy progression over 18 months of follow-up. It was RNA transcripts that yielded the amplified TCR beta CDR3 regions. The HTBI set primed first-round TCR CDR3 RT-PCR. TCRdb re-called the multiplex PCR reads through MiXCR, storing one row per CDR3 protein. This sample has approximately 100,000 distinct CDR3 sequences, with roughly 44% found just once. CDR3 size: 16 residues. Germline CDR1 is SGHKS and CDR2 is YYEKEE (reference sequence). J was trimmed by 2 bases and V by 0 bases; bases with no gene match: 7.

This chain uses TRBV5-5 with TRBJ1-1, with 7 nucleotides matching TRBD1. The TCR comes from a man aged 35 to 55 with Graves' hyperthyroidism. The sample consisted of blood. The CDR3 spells CASSLVWDRLNTEAFF. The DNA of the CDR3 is TGTGCCAGCAGCTTGGTATGGGACAGATTAAACACTGAAGCTTTCTTT.